This TCR beta chain was profiled in a study of shared clonotypes between healthy human individuals. Study observations and caveats: An anticipated effect of sequencing depth on clonotype sharing among donors was recognized.

This CDR3 region has 16 residues. Looked up from germline, CDR1 is MNHEY and CDR2 is SMNVEV (reference sequence). Trimming took 8 bases from V and 0 from J, leaving 20 bases between them. A note on this clone: Its specificity is not known.

The table came from immunoSEQ multiplex PCR; TCRdb's copy has only in-frame clones and leaves some out. The sample lists approximately 1,500,000 clones, 96% occurring once. This sequence was found in a young man in good health. The sequencing input was naive CD4+ T cells sorted from blood. The subset here: CD45RA+ positively selected. The chain carries TRBV27 and TRBJ2-7; possibly TRBD1 for D (6 bases). This CDR3 reads CASGSTRQARSYEQYF. The CDR3 DNA is TGTGCCAGCGGATCCACAAGACAGGCTCGCTCCTACGAGCAGTACTTC.